The rows below give T cell receptor beta chains drawn from one sample of a study of metastatic and nonmetastatic thyroid tumors. TCRdb reprocessed the PCR reads using MiXCR. The data hold over 12,000 clones, with approximately 29% observed a single time. Sequences were obtained from tumor tissue. The receptors originated from a female donor with papillary thyroid cancer or a benign thyroid nodule (not recorded which). Some clones in this sample may be carry-over from other donors' samples. Each CDR3 is given with its conserved first and last residue. The order of the fields is J gene, clone size, D gene, V gene, CDR3 DNA, CDR3 protein. The D gene is left open where the match is weak. Only some rows state a clone size, as once, few, many or a class for expanded clones.

TRBJ1-1	medium-sized	.	TRBV6-2/TRBV6-3	TGTGCCAGCAGTTTTCGGTATGGGCAGGAAGCTTTCTTT	CASSFRYGQEAFF
TRBJ1-1	large	.	TRBV6-5	TGTGCCAGCAGTTACTCGACTCAGAACACTGAAGCTTTCTTT	CASSYSTQNTEAFF
TRBJ1-2	few	.	TRBV6-1	TGTGCCAGCAGTATGACAGGATACAGCTATACCTTC	CASSMTGYSYTF
TRBJ1-2	many	.	TRBV28	TGTGCCAGCGGTTCCTGGGACAACCGTCCTAACTATGGCTACACCTTC	CASGSWDNRPNYGYTF
TRBJ1-1	.	.	TRBV28	TGTGCCAGCAGTTTCCTAGGGTTGAACACTGAAGCTTTCTTT	CASSFLGLNTEAFF
TRBJ1-1	.	.	TRBV5-6	TGTGCCAGCGGCAAAGCTACCGGGATCCCCTTATCCTACACTGAAGCTTTCTTT	CASGKATGIPLSYTEAFF
TRBJ2-1	many	.	TRBV5-4	TGTGCCAGCAGCTTGTCGGGGAGTGGTGAGCAGTTCTTC	CASSLSGSGEQFF
TRBJ1-1	few	.	TRBV6-1	TGTGCCAGCAGGGTGGGAGGCGCTGAAGCTTTCTTT	CASRVGGAEAFF
TRBJ2-2	many	TRBD1	TRBV6-1	TGTGCCAGCAGCCAACAGGGGACCGGGGAGCTGTTTTTT	CASSQQGTGELFF
TRBJ2-1	.	TRBD1	TRBV20-1	TGCAGTGCTAGAGATACGACAGGGCTGGGAAGTGAGCAGTTCTTC	CSARDTTGLGSEQFF
TRBJ2-3	.	TRBD2	TRBV6-4	TGTGCCAGCAGTGCCCAGGAAGCGGGAGGTCCAGATACGCAGTATTTT	CASSAQEAGGPDTQYF
TRBJ1-6	.	.	TRBV5-1	TGCGCCAGCAGCTTGCAAGTCAGGGCAGGGTCCTATAATTCACCCCTCCACTTT	CASSLQVRAGSYNSPLHF
TRBJ1-1	many	TRBD1	TRBV20-1	TGCAGGTCCCTAGGGGGCGACAACACTGAAGCTTTCTTT	CRSLGGDNTEAFF
TRBJ2-5	many	.	TRBV7-9	TGTGCCAGCAGCTTAGGACAACAAGAGACCCAGTACTTC	CASSLGQQETQYF
TRBJ2-5	.	.	TRBV20-1	TGCAGTGCTAGAGGATCAGTCCGGGGGACCCAGTACTTC	CSARGSVRGTQYF
TRBJ1-6	.	.	TRBV28	TGTGCCAGCGGGATGACCCTCCACTTT	CASGMTLHF
TRBJ2-3	.	.	TRBV7-9	TGTGCCAGCAGCTTAGGGGCGCTCACAGATACGCAGTATTTT	CASSLGALTDTQYF